This T cell receptor beta chain was recovered during a study of CD8 T cells in ankylosing spondylitis. Details on this clonotype: Its antigen is not known.

General study points: Reports of some motif variants in reactive arthritis synovial fluid and blood predate this one. Ankylosing spondylitis blood appeared to carry a characteristic TCR beta motif of 7 or 8 highly homologous variants.

The ends lost 1 base at V and 8 bases at J; junction bases unmatched: 10. The length of the CDR3 is 15 residues. TCRdb processed the 5' RACE reads anew with MiXCR; each CDR3 protein has one entry. This table holds approximately 150,000 distinct CDR3 sequences, under 35% found once. The sequence was obtained from a male donor with ankylosing spondylitis. The rearrangement joins TRBV12-3 or TRBV12-4 to TRBJ1-2; 7 positions agree with TRBD1. Sequenced sample: synovial fluid, either unsorted or a sorted T cell fraction (not recorded which). The CDR3 nucleotides read TGTGCCAGCAGTTTAGTAGGGGGCGCGACCGGCGGCTACACCTTC. Encoded protein: CASSLVGGATGGYTF.